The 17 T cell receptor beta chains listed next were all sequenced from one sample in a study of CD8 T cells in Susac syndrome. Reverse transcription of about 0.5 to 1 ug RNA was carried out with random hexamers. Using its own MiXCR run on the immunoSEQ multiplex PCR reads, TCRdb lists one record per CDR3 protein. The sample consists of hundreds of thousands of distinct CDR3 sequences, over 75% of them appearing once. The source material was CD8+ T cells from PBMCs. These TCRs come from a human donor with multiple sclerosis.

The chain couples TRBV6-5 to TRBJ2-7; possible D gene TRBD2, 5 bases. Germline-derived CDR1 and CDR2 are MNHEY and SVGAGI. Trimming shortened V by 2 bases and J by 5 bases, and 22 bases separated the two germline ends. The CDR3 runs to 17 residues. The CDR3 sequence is CASSYGYTRYGIHEQYF. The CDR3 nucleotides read TGTGCCAGCAGTTACGGCTATACCAGGTACGGGATCCACGAGCAGTACTTC.

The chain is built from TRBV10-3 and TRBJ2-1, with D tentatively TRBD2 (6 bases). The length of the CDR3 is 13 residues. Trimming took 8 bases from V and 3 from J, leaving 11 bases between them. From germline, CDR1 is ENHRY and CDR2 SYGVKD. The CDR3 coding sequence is TGTGCCATCGGCGGGGCCGGCTACAATGAGCAGTTCTTC. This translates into CAIGGAGYNEQFF.

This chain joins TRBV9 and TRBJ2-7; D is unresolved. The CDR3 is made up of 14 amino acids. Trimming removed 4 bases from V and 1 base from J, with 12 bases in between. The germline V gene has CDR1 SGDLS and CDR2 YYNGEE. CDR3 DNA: TGTGCCAGCAGCAATCCCTCGATTTCCTACGAGCAGTACTTC. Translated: CASSNPSISYEQYF.

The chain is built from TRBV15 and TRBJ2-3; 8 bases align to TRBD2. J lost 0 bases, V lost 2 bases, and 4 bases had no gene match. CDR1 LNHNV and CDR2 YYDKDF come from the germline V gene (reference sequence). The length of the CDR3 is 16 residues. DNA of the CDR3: TGTGCCACCAGCAGATCGGCTAGCGGGAGCACAGATACGCAGTATTTT. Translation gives CATSRSASGSTDTQYF.

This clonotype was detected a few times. In nucleotides, the CDR3 is TGTGCCAGCAGTATAACCGCGGCGGCAGGGCGCGAGCAGTACTTC. Protein sequence: CASSITAAAGREQYF. This chain links TRBV27 with TRBJ2-7, with D possibly being TRBD1 (5 bases). Germline-derived CDR1 and CDR2 are MNHEY and SMNVEV (reference sequence). The CDR3 runs 15 residues. Trimming left V 5 bases short and J 6 bases short, with 20 bases between.

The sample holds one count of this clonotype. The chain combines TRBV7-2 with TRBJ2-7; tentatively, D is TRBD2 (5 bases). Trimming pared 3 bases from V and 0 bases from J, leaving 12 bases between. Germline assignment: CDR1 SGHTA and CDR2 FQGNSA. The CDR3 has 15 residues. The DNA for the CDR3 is TGTGCCAGCAGCTTCGGAGGAGCGAGCTCCTACGAGCAGTACTTC. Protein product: CASSFGGASSYEQYF.

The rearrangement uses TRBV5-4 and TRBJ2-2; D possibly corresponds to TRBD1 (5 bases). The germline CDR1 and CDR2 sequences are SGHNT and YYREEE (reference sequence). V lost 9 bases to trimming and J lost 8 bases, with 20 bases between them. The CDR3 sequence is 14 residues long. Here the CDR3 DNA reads TGTGCCACCGCCCGAGCTATAAGACAGGGGGAGCTGTTTTTT. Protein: CATARAIRQGELFF.

CDR3 loop: CASSLVAGASGYTF. CDR3 coding DNA: TGTGCCAGCAGCTTGGTTGCAGGGGCTTCTGGCTACACCTTC. This sequence joins TRBV5-6 and TRBJ1-2; possibly TRBD1 for D (6 bases). CDR3 length: 14 amino acids. The V gene's germline CDR1 is SGHDT and CDR2 YYEEEE. V was clipped by 0 bases and J by 7 bases, with 13 bases between them.

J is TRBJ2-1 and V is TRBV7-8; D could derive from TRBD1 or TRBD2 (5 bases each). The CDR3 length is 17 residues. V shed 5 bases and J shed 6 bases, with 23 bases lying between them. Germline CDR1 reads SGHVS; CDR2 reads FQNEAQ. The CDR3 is CASSPTAGRERANEQFF. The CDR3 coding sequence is TGTGCCAGCAGCCCGACCGCAGGGCGTGAGAGGGCCAATGAGCAGTTCTTC.

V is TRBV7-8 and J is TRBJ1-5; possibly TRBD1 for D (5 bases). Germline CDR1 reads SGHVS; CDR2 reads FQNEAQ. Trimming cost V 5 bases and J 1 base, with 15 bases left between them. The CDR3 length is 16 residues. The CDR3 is CASSGEGLLSNQPQHF. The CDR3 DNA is TGTGCCAGCAGCGGGGAGGGGCTCCTAAGCAATCAGCCCCAGCATTTT.

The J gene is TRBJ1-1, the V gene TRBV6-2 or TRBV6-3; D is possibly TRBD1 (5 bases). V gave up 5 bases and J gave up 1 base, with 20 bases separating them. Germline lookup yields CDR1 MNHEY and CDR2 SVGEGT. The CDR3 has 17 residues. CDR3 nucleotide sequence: TGTGCCAGCAGTGCCCAGATGAAAATGACAGAGAACACTGAAGCTTTCTTT. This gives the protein CASSAQMKMTENTEAFF.

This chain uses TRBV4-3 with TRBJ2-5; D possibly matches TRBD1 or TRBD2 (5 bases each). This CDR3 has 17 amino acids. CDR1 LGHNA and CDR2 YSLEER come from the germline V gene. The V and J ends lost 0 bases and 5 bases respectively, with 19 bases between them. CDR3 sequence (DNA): TGCGCCAGCAGCCAAGATCCGGTAGGGGCCCGAGGGGAGACCCAGTACTTC. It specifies CASSQDPVGARGETQYF.

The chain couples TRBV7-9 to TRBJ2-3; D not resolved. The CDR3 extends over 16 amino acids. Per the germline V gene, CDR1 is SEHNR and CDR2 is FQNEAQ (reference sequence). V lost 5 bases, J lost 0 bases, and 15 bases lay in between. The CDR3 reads CASSTSLRVSTDTQYF. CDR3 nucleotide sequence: TGTGCCAGCAGCACCAGCCTACGGGTTAGCACAGATACGCAGTATTTT.

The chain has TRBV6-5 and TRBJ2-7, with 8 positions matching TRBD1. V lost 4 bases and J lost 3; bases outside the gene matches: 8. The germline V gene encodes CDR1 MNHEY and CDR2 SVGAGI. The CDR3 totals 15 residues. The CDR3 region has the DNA TGTGCCAGCAGTTCCCGGTGGACAGGGATCTACGAGCAGTACTTC. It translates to CASSSRWTGIYEQYF.

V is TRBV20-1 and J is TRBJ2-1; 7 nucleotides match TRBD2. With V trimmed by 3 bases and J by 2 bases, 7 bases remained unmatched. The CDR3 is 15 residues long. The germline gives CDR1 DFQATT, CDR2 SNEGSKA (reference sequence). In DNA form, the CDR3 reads TGCAGTGCTAGGATATCTAGCGGTACCTACAATGAGCAGTTCTTC. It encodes CSARISSGTYNEQFF.

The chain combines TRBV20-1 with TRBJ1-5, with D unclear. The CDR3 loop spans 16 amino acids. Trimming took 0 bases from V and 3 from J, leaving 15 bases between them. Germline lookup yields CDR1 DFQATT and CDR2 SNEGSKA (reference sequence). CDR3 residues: CSARETGWAVNQPQHF. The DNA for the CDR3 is TGCAGTGCTAGAGAAACGGGATGGGCAGTCAATCAGCCCCAGCATTTT.

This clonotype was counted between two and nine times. The CDR3 sequence: CASSPGLAGNNEQFF. In DNA form, the CDR3 reads TGTGCCAGCAGTCCGGGACTAGCGGGGAACAATGAGCAGTTCTTC. The chain recombines TRBV25-1 with TRBJ2-1; 13 bases fit TRBD2. V lost 5 bases to trimming and J lost 5 bases; unmatched junction nucleotides: 3. Germline V gives CDR1 MGHDK, CDR2 SYGVNS. This CDR3 is 15 amino acids long.